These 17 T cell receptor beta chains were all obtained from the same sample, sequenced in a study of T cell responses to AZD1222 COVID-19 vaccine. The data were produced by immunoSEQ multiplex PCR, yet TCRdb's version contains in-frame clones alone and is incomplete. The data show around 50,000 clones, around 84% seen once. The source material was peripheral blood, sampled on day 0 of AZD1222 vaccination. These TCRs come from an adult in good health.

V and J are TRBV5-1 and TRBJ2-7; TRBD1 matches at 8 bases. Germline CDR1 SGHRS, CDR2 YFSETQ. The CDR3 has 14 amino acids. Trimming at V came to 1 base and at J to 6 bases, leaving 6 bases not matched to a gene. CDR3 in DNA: TGCGCCAGCAGCTTGAGGGACAGGTTTGGCGAGCAGTACTTC. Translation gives CASSLRDRFGEQYF.

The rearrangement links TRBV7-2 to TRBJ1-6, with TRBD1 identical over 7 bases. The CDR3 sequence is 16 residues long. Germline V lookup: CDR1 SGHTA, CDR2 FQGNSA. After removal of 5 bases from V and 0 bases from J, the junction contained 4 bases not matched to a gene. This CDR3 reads CASSHRGGSYNSPLHF. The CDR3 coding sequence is TGTGCCAGCAGCCACAGGGGAGGCTCCTATAATTCACCCCTCCACTTT.

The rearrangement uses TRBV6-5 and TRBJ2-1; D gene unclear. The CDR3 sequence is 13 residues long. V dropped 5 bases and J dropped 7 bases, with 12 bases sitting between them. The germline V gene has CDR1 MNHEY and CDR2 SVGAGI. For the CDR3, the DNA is TGTGCCAGCAGTCTGTTTAGTGAAAATGAGCAGTTCTTC. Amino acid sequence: CASSLFSENEQFF.

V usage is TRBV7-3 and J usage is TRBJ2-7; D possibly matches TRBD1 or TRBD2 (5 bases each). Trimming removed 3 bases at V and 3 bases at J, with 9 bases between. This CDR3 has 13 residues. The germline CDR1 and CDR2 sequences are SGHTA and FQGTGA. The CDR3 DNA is TGTGCCAGCAGCTTCGGGGCAGGCTACGAGCAGTACTTC. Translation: CASSFGAGYEQYF.

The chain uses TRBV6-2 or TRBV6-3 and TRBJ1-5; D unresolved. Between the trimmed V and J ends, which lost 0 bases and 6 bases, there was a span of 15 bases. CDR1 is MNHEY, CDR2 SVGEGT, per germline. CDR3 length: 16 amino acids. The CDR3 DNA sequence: TGTGCCAGCAGTTACTCAGGAAAGAGAATGGTTCAGCCCCAGCATTTT. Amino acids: CASSYSGKRMVQPQHF.

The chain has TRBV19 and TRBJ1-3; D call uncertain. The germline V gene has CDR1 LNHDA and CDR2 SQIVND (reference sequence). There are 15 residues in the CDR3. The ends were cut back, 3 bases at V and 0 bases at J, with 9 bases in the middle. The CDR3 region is CASSISFRSGNTIYF. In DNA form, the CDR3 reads TGTGCCAGTAGTATTTCCTTCCGCTCTGGAAACACCATATATTTT.

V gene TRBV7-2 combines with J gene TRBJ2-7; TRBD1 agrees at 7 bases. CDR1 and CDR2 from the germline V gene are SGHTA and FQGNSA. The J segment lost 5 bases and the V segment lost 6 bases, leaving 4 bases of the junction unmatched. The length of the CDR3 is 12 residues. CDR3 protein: CASSQGGDEQYF. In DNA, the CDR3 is TGTGCCAGCAGTCAAGGGGGCGACGAGCAGTACTTC.

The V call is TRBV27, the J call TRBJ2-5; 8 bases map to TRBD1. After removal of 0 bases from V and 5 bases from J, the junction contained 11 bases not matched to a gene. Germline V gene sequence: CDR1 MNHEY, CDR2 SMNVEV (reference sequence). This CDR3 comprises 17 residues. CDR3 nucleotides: TGTGCCAGCAGTTTATCGCCGACAGGGGCCCTCGGGGAGACCCAGTACTTC. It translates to CASSLSPTGALGETQYF.

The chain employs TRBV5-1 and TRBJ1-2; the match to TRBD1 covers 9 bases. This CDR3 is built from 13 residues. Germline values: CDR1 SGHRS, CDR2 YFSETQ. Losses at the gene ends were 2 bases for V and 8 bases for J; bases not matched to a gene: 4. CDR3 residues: CASSFVQGAGYTF. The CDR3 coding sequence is TGCGCCAGCAGCTTCGTACAGGGGGCAGGCTACACCTTC. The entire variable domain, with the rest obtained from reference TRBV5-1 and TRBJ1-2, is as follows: KAGVTQTPRYLIKTRGQQVTLSCSPISGHRSVSWYQQTPGQGLQFLFEYFSETQRNKGNFPGRFSGRQFSNSRSEMNVSTLELGDSALYLCASSFVQGAGYTFGSGTRLTVV.

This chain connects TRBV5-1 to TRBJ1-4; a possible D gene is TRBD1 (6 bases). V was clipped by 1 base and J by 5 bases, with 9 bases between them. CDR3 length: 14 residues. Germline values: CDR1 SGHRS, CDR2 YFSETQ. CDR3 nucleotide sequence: TGCGCCAGCAGCTTGCAGGGGTCGAATGAAAAACTGTTTTTT. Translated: CASSLQGSNEKLFF.

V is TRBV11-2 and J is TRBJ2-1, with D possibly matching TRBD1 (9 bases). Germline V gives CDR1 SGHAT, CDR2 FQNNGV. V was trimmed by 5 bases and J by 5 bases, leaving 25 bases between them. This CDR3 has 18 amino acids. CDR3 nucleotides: TGTGCCAGCAGCGCGGACAGGGGAACTAGCGGAGCCCACAATGAGCAGTTCTTC. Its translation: CASSADRGTSGAHNEQFF.

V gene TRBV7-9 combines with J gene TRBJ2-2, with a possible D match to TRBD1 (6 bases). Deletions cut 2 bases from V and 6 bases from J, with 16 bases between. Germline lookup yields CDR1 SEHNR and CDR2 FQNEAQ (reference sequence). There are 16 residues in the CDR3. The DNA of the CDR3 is TGTGCCAGCAGCTTACCTACAGGGAGTGTAGCCGGGGAGCTGTTTTTT. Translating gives CASSLPTGSVAGELFF.

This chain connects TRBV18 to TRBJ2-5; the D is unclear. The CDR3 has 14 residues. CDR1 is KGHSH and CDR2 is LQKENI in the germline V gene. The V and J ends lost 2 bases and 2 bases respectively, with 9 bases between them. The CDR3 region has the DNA TGTGCCAGCTCACCAGGGATCCTTCAAGAGACCCAGTACTTC. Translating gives CASSPGILQETQYF.

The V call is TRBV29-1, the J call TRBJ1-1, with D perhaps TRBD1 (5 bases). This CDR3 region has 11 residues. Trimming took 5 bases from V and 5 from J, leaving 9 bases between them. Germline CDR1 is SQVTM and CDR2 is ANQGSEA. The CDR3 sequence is CSVWGGTEAFF. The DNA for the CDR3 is TGCAGCGTTTGGGGGGGGACTGAAGCTTTCTTT.

CDR3 DNA: TGTGCCAGTAAGGGGCCCGGGGAGCTGTTTTTT. Residues: CASKGPGELFF. The J gene is TRBJ2-2, the V gene TRBV19; D possibly corresponds to TRBD1 (5 bases). The germline gives CDR1 LNHDA, CDR2 SQIVND (reference sequence). V gave up 7 bases and J gave up 6 bases, with 6 bases separating them. The CDR3 runs to 11 residues.

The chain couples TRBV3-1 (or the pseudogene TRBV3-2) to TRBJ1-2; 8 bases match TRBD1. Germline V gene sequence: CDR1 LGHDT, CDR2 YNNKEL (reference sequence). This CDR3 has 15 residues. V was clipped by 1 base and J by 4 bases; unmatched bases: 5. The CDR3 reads CASSQVSGQGYGYTF. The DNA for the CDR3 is TGTGCCAGCAGCCAAGTCTCTGGACAGGGCTATGGCTACACCTTC.

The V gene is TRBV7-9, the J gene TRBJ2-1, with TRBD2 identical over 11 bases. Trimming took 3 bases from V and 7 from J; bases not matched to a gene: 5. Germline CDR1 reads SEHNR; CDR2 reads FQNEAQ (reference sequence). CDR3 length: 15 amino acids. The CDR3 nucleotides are TGTGCCAGCAGCTTCCTAGCGGGGGGTAGGAATGAGCAGTTCTTC. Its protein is CASSFLAGGRNEQFF.